These 8 T cell receptor beta chains were all obtained from the same sample, sequenced in a study of radiation and T cells in renal cell carcinoma. The data were produced by immunoSEQ multiplex PCR, yet TCRdb's version contains in-frame clones alone and is incomplete. The table records 18,000 or so clones, roughly 60% of them present only once. Treatment noted: treatment-naive control, cytoreductive nephrectomy. The sequences come from tumor tissue, collected from a patient whose treatment was nephrectomy without radiotherapy. The receptor set was obtained from a man over 45 with renal cell carcinoma.

The chain has TRBV6-6 and TRBJ2-5; D uncertain. The CDR3 is 12 residues long. Germline V gene data show CDR1 as MNHNY and CDR2 as SVGAGI (reference sequence). Trimming took off 8 bases at V and 0 bases at J, with 7 bases between the two ends. CDR3 sequence (DNA): TGTGCCAGCGGTCAGTACCAAGAGACCCAGTACTTC. Amino acid sequence: CASGQYQETQYF.

The chain combines TRBV27 with TRBJ2-1, with 8 bases lining up with TRBD2. Germline-derived CDR1 and CDR2 are MNHEY and SMNVEV (reference sequence). This CDR3 is 15 amino acids long. V trimming: 6 bases; J trimming: 6 bases; junction bases outside the gene matches: 10. The CDR3 sequence is CASRRRTSSFNEQFF. The CDR3 DNA reads TGTGCCAGCAGACGTCGGACTAGCTCTTTCAATGAGCAGTTCTTC.

This clone has a handful of counts. CDR3 DNA: TGTGCCAGCAGCTTGGCGTACGGTGGAACTGAAGCTTTCTTT. As protein: CASSLAYGGTEAFF. This sequence joins TRBV5-6 and TRBJ1-1; D remains unclear. The CDR3 contains 14 residues. V lost 0 bases to trimming and J lost 5 bases, with 11 bases between them. The germline V gene encodes CDR1 SGHDT and CDR2 YYEEEE.

This clone was picked up one time. The chain uses TRBV14 and TRBJ1-1; perhaps TRBD1 as D (5 bases). From germline, CDR1 is SGHDN and CDR2 FVKESK. This CDR3 has 14 residues. V was shortened by 2 bases and J by 11 bases, with 18 bases between the two germline ends. Here the CDR3 reads CASSQFRGLDLAFF. The CDR3 DNA sequence: TGTGCCAGCAGCCAATTTCGGGGCCTCGATTTGGCTTTCTTT.

There are a few counts of this clone. The chain carries TRBV5-6 and TRBJ2-7; the match to TRBD1 covers 8 bases. The CDR3 is 16 residues long. Germline assignment: CDR1 SGHDT and CDR2 YYEEEE. The V segment lost 5 bases and the J segment 1 base; nucleotides outside the gene matches: 11. In DNA, the CDR3 is TGTGCCAGCAGGGAGGGACAGGACCTAACATCCTACGAGCAGTACTTC. As protein: CASREGQDLTSYEQYF.

As DNA, the CDR3 is TGTGCCAGCAGCTTGGGGGTTTTGGACTATGGCTACACCTTC. This gives the protein CASSLGVLDYGYTF. J is TRBJ1-2 and V is TRBV11-1; D is possibly TRBD1 (5 bases). There are 14 residues in the CDR3. Trimming took off 3 bases at V and 3 bases at J, with 11 bases between the two ends. Germline values: CDR1 SGHAT, CDR2 FQDESV (reference sequence).

The V gene is TRBV4-2, the J gene TRBJ2-2; perhaps TRBD1 as D (5 bases). V was pared by 0 bases and J by 0 bases, with 14 bases between. CDR3 length: 18 amino acids. The germline gives CDR1 LGHNA, CDR2 YNFKEQ. The CDR3 DNA reads TGTGCCAGCAGCCAAGATGTACGGAAAGGGGCGAACACCGGGGAGCTGTTTTTT. Translating gives CASSQDVRKGANTGELFF.

V usage is TRBV7-2 and J usage is TRBJ2-5, with D possibly being TRBD2 (5 bases). The V end lost 5 bases, the J end lost 0 bases, and 10 bases lay between the germline ends. This CDR3 has 14 amino acids. The germline V gene encodes CDR1 SGHTA and CDR2 FQGNSA. The CDR3 here is CASSRTSHQETQYF. The CDR3 DNA reads TGTGCCAGCAGCCGGACTTCGCACCAAGAGACCCAGTACTTC.